This TCR beta chain came from a study of human T cells and chemical hapten exposure. For the study at large: Each patch test put 0.01% DPC on the upper back, and results were read at 6 days.

This clonotype has a handful of counts. Each CDR3 protein gets one entry after TCRdb re-called the RACE reads with MiXCR. The data hold tens of thousands of distinct CDR3 sequences, with around a third observed a single time. The CDR3 totals 15 residues. Trimming removed 9 bases from V and 3 bases from J; junction bases left unmatched: 7. Germline V CDR1 and CDR2: SGHTA, FQGNSA. Time point reported: patch test 1, 2 weeks after DPC sensitization. As to treatment: therapeutic diphenylcyclopropenone sensitization with weekly scalp DPC. The sequence was obtained from a man aged 35-49 years with alopecia areata. Some clones in this sample may be carry-over from other donors' samples. Material: whole blood, obtained in connection with sensitization to the hapten diphenylcyclopropenone (DPC). The chain uses TRBV7-2 and TRBJ2-4; 11 bases align to TRBD2. CDR3 sequence: CASSRLAGNKNIQYF. CDR3 sequence (DNA): TGTGCCAGTTCCAGACTAGCGGGGAACAAAAACATTCAGTACTTC.